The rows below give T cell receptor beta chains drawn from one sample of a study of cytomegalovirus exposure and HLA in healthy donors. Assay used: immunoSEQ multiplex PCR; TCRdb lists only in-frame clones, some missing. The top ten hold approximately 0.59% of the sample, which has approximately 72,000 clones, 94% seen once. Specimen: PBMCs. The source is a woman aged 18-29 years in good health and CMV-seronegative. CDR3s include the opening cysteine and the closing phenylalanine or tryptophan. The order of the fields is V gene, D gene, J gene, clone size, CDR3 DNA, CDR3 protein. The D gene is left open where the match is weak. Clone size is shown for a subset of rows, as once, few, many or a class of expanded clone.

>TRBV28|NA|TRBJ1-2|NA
TGTGCCAGCAGTTTACCTCCTGATCCCGGAGACTACACCTTC
CASSLPPDPGDYTF
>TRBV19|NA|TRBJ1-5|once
TGTGCCAGTAGTAGATTTACCTCCACTAAGGCCAATCAGCCCCAGCATTTT
CASSRFTSTKANQPQHF
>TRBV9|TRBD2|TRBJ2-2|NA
TGTGCCAGCAGCGTACCTGCCGGGGAGCGGGGGCCGACCAGTGTCGGGGAGCTGTTTTTT
CASSVPAGERGPTSVGELFF
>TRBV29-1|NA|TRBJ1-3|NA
TGCAGCGTGTCGACAGGCCTGAGCTCTGGAAACACCATATATTTT
CSVSTGLSSGNTIYF
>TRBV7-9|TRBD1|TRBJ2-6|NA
TGTGCCAGCAGCTTAACAGGGGCCCCTGGGGCCAACGTCCTGACTTTC
CASSLTGAPGANVLTF
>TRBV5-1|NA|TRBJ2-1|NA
TGCGCCAGCACCTCGGGTCACTACAATGAGCAGTTCTTC
CASTSGHYNEQFF
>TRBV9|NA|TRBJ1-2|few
TGTGCCAGCAGCGTAGGGACAGACAACTATGGCTACACCTTC
CASSVGTDNYGYTF
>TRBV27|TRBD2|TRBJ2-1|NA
TGTGCCAGCAGTTTATATCTAGCGGGGAGCCCGGAAGGCTACAATGAGCAGTTCTTC
CASSLYLAGSPEGYNEQFF
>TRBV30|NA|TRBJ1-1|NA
TGTGCCTGGAGTGAACAGATGAACACTGAAGCTTTCTTT
CAWSEQMNTEAFF
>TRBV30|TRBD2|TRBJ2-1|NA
TGTGCCTGGCAACTAGCGGGGGGCTATGAGCAGTTCTTC
CAWQLAGGYEQFF
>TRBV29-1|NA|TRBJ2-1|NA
TGCAGCGTTGAAGGGGGGCAGGGTCCATACAATGAGCAGTTCTTC
CSVEGGQGPYNEQFF
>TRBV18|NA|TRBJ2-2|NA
TGTGCCAGCTCACCACCTCTTGTCACCGGGGAGCTGTTTTTT
CASSPPLVTGELFF
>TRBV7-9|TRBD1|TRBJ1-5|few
TGTGCCAGCAGCTCGACAGGGAATCAGCCCCAGCATTTT
CASSSTGNQPQHF
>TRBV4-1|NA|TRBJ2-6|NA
TGCGCCAGCAGCGAGACAGGCGAACCACAAAGTCGGGCCAACGTCCTGACTTTC
CASSETGEPQSRANVLTF
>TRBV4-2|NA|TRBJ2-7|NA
TGTGCCAGCAGCCAAGAAATTCTGACCCTGCTGGGAGTCGAGCAGTACTTC
CASSQEILTLLGVEQYF
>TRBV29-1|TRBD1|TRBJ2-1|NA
TGCAGCGTAGCCCCGGACAGGGGTACCTACCGTGAGCAGTTCTTC
CSVAPDRGTYREQFF
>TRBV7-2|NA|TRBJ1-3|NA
TGTGCCAGCAGCTTAGTGGGCACGGTATATTTT
CASSLVGTVYF
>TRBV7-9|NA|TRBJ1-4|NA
TGTGCCAGCAGCTTAGATGGGGGGACTAATGAAAAACTGTTTTTT
CASSLDGGTNEKLFF
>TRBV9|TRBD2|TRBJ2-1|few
TGTGCCAGCAGCAAACATAGCGGGGTATCCTACAATGAGCAGTTCTTC
CASSKHSGVSYNEQFF
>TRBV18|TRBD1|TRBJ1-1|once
TGTGCCAGCTCACCTTCTCAGGGGGCGAGGGGTACGAACACTGAAGCTTTCTTT
CASSPSQGARGTNTEAFF
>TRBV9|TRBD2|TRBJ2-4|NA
TGTGCCAGCAGCCCGACCGGGACTACCAAAAACATTCAGTACTTC
CASSPTGTTKNIQYF
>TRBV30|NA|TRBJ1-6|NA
TGTGCCTGGAGACCCCCCGACAGTCGGAATTCACCCCTCCACTTT
CAWRPPDSRNSPLHF
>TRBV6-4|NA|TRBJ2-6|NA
TGTGCCAGCAGTGACGGACGGGACTCTGGGGCCAACGTCCTGACTTTC
CASSDGRDSGANVLTF
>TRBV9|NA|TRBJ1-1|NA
TGTGCCAGCAGCGTAGATGCTCAAAAGGGGGCTTTCTTT
CASSVDAQKGAFF
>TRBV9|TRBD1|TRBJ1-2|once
TGTGCCAGCAGCGGCCGGGACAGGGTTTCTTTCTATGGCTACACCTTC
CASSGRDRVSFYGYTF
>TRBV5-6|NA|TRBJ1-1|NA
TGTGCCAGCAGCTTGGCGGGAGGGCGGACTGAAGCTTTCTTT
CASSLAGGRTEAFF
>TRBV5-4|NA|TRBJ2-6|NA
TGTGCCAGCAGCCCCACGGGTACAGCCAACGTCCTGACTTTC
CASSPTGTANVLTF